This T cell receptor (beta chain) derives from a study of beta chain features in type 1 diabetes. Expressed TCRB transcripts got sequenced, as all isolated RNA was reverse transcribed. Repertoires were generated with immunoSEQ multiplex PCR, while TCRdb's copy carries only in-frame clones and drops some. Among about 280,000 clones listed, approximately 15% were seen once. Germline CDR1 reads GTSNPN; CDR2 reads SVGIG (reference sequence). The V gene end was trimmed by 4 bases and the J gene end by 3 bases; junction bases not matched to a gene: 2. The CDR3 is 13 residues long. The study's findings and limits: A potential PCR bias toward shorter templates would be equal in patient and control samples. A closer apparent resemblance between naive, central memory and Treg TCRB repertoires was seen in patients than in healthy donors. At VDJ recombination sites, type 1 diabetes patients had fewer insertions and more deleted nucleotides. Moderate yet significant TCRB CDR3 shortening was seen in Type 1 diabetes patients in all four CD4+ subsets.

A few counts support this clone. Its antigen is unidentified. This sequence joins TRBV30 and TRBJ1-4; 7 nucleotides agree with TRBD1. The sequence derives from a man younger than 35 with type 1 diabetes. Input material: naive CD4+ T cells from blood. The CDR3 DNA sequence: TGTGCCTGGATGGGACAGCCTAATGAAAAACTGTTTTTT. Its protein is CAWMGQPNEKLFF. Complete variable domain (other parts from reference TRBV30 and TRBJ1-4): SQTIHQWPATLVQPVGSPLSLECTVEGTSNPNLYWYRQAAGRGLQLLFYSVGIGQISSEVPQNLSASRPQDRQFILSSKKLLLSDSGFYLCAWMGQPNEKLFFGSGTQLSVL.